The 19 T cell receptor beta chains given below trace back to one sample, sequenced in a study of blood T cell repertoires in COVID-19. The protocol was immunoSEQ multiplex PCR, while the TCRdb copy is restricted to in-frame clones and leaves out a portion. Seen here are 250,000 to 350,000 clones, approximately 86% observed once, and the top ten hold roughly 13%. Material for sequencing was peripheral blood. The receptors derive from a woman aged 65 to 85 with COVID-19, enrolled during active disease.

A few counts support this clone. This chain joins TRBV28 and TRBJ1-2, with TRBD1 matching over 8 bases. Germline CDR1 and CDR2: MDHEN and SYDVKM. The CDR3 has 14 amino acids. J lost 3 bases, V lost 5 bases, and 5 bases had no gene match. The CDR3 DNA reads as TGTGCCAGCAGTCCTCAGGGGGCCTACTATGGCTACACCTTC. It encodes CASSPQGAYYGYTF.

The V gene is TRBV10-2, the J gene TRBJ1-6; 9 bases match TRBD1. Germline lookup yields CDR1 WSHSY and CDR2 SAAADI. With 3 bases clipped from V and 2 bases from J, the junction kept 5 bases outside the gene matches. The CDR3 extends over 17 amino acids. In DNA form, the CDR3 reads TGCGCCAGCAGTGACGGGACAGGGAATCCCTATAATTCACCCCTCCACTTT. Amino acid sequence: CASSDGTGNPYNSPLHF.

This chain uses TRBV7-8 with TRBJ1-3; perhaps TRBD1 as D (5 bases). CDR1 and CDR2 (germline): SGHVS, FQNEAQ. The CDR3 is 16 residues long. V dropped 3 bases and J dropped 4 bases, with 16 bases sitting between them. The CDR3 here is CASSFSLSGAGNTIYF. CDR3 in DNA: TGTGCCAGCAGCTTCTCTTTGAGTGGGGCAGGAAACACCATATATTTT.

This chain links TRBV10-3 with TRBJ2-2, with a possible D match to TRBD1 (6 bases). The germline V gene has CDR1 ENHRY and CDR2 SYGVKD. The CDR3 sequence is 14 residues long. Trimming removed 4 bases at V and 5 bases at J, with 11 bases between. The CDR3 is CAISGTAGTGELFF. The DNA of the CDR3 is TGTGCCATCAGTGGGACAGCTGGAACCGGGGAGCTGTTTTTT.

The V gene is TRBV19, the J gene TRBJ1-1; D possibly corresponds to TRBD1 (5 bases). Germline lookup yields CDR1 LNHDA and CDR2 SQIVND (reference sequence). The V end lost 0 bases, the J end lost 0 bases, and 5 bases lay between the germline ends. The CDR3 extends over 14 amino acids. CDR3 nucleotide sequence: TGTGCCAGTAGTATAGACAGGGTGAACACTGAAGCTTTCTTT. It specifies CASSIDRVNTEAFF.

V is TRBV28 and J is TRBJ2-2, with a weak D call TRBD2 (6 bases). The germline CDR1 and CDR2 sequences are MDHEN and SYDVKM. The CDR3 is made up of 14 amino acids. V dropped 4 bases and J dropped 10 bases, with 16 bases sitting between them. The CDR3, as DNA: TGTGCCAGCAGTTCTCCGGGACTCCCCGCGGAGCTGTTTTTT. It yields the protein CASSSPGLPAELFF.

The rearrangement uses TRBV5-1 and TRBJ2-2; tentatively, D is TRBD2 (5 bases). CDR1 is SGHRS and CDR2 is YFSETQ in the germline V gene. The CDR3 is 13 amino acids. Trimming cost V 4 bases and J 7 bases, with 11 bases left between them. In DNA, the CDR3 is TGCGCCAGCAGCCCCGGACTGTTCGGGGAGCTGTTTTTT. Protein sequence: CASSPGLFGELFF. Looking up the rest from reference TRBV5-1 and TRBJ2-2 gives the full variable domain: KAGVTQTPRYLIKTRGQQVTLSCSPISGHRSVSWYQQTPGQGLQFLFEYFSETQRNKGNFPGRFSGRQFSNSRSEMNVSTLELGDSALYLCASSPGLFGELFFGEGSRLTVL.

This chain joins TRBV7-2 and TRBJ2-4; D is perhaps TRBD2 (5 bases). Germline CDR1 reads SGHTA; CDR2 reads FQGNSA. The CDR3 totals 14 residues. Trimming cost V 1 base and J 6 bases, with 10 bases left between them. The CDR3 loop is CASSLEAGTNIQYF. The CDR3 bases are TGTGCCAGCAGCTTAGAGGCGGGTACAAACATTCAGTACTTC. The entire variable domain, with the rest obtained from reference TRBV7-2 and TRBJ2-4, is as follows: GAGVSQSPSNKVTEKGKDVELRCDPISGHTALYWYRQSLGQGLEFLIYFQGNSAPDKSGLPSDRFSAERTGGSVSTLTIQRTQQEDSAVYLCASSLEAGTNIQYFGAGTRLSVL.

The chain joins TRBV4-1 to TRBJ1-2, with 11 bases lining up with TRBD1. V gave up 6 bases and J gave up 4 bases; unmatched junction bases: 19. The V gene's germline CDR1 is MGHRA and CDR2 YSYEKL. This CDR3 has 19 amino acids. Here the CDR3 reads CASSPGVWGQGGVGYGYTF. The CDR3 nucleotides read TGCGCCAGCAGTCCCGGGGTTTGGGGACAGGGGGGAGTGGGCTATGGCTACACCTTC.

The genes are TRBV6-5 and TRBJ2-6, with D possibly matching TRBD1 (5 bases). The V end lost 0 bases, the J end lost 2 bases, and 5 bases lay between the germline ends. The CDR3 spans 15 residues. CDR1 MNHEY and CDR2 SVGAGI come from the germline V gene. The CDR3 DNA reads as TGTGCCAGCAGTTACTCAGGGGCTGGGGCCAACGTCCTGACTTTC. Translation: CASSYSGAGANVLTF.

The chain recombines TRBV7-8 with TRBJ1-2; the D is unclear. V lost 2 bases, J lost 0 bases, and 10 bases lay in between. The CDR3 extends over 15 amino acids. CDR1 and CDR2 from the germline V gene are SGHVS and FQNEAQ. This CDR3 is CASSLLAGTNYGYTF. CDR3 sequence (DNA): TGTGCCAGCAGCTTACTTGCGGGGACTAACTATGGCTACACCTTC.

Only a few counts were recorded for this clone. This rearrangement joins TRBV10-3 to TRBJ1-1; 7 nucleotides agree with TRBD1. The ends lost 9 bases at V and 1 base at J; junction bases unmatched: 5. CDR1 and CDR2 (germline): ENHRY, SYGVKD. The CDR3 spans 13 residues. The chain's CDR3 is CAIGTAQNTEAFF. CDR3 nucleotide sequence: TGTGCCATAGGGACAGCGCAGAACACTGAAGCTTTCTTT.

This chain uses TRBV2 with TRBJ1-2; tentatively, D is TRBD1 (6 bases). V was cut by 3 bases and J by 3 bases, with 8 bases left in between. Germline CDR1 and CDR2: SNHLY and FYNNEI. This CDR3 has 13 residues. The CDR3 DNA reads TGTGCCAGCAGTGACGAGGGGGACTATGGCTACACCTTC. Translated, it gives CASSDEGDYGYTF.

Turning to this clone: Other DNA sequences in the same sample also yield this CDR3. The gene calls are TRBV3-1 (or the pseudogene TRBV3-2) and TRBJ2-7; D perhaps matches TRBD1 (7 bases). The V and J ends lost 1 base and 3 bases respectively, with 10 bases between them. The germline V gene has CDR1 LGHDT and CDR2 YNNKEL (reference sequence). CDR3 size: 14 residues. Written as DNA, the CDR3 is TGTGCCAGCAGCCAAGGACAGGGAGGCTACGAGCAGTACTTC. Amino acid sequence: CASSQGQGGYEQYF.

The sample holds a few counts of this clone. This chain connects TRBV7-7 to TRBJ2-2; the D is unclear. The CDR3 covers 13 residues. CDR1 SSHAT and CDR2 FNYEAQ come from the germline V gene (reference sequence). Trimming pared 3 bases from V and 6 bases from J, leaving 8 bases between. CDR3 DNA: TGTGCCAGCAGCTTGTCTCTAGCCGGGGAGCTGTTTTTT. Translated, it gives CASSLSLAGELFF. Using reference TRBV7-7 and TRBJ2-2 for the parts outside the CDR3, the full variable domain is GAGVSQSPRYKVTKRGQDVTLRCDPISSHATLYWYQQALGQGPEFLTYFNYEAQPDKSGLPSDRFSAERPEGSISTLTIQRTEQRDSAMYRCASSLSLAGELFFGEGSRLTVL.

This clone occurred once. The chain carries TRBV10-3 and TRBJ1-1; D perhaps matches TRBD1 (6 bases). This CDR3 comprises 14 residues. Germline V gene data show CDR1 as ENHRY and CDR2 as SYGVKD. With 4 bases removed from V and 2 bases from J, the gap between germline ends came to 11 bases. CDR3 nucleotides: TGTGCCATCAGTGTACAGGGATCCAACACTGAAGCTTTCTTT. This encodes CAISVQGSNTEAFF.

CDR3 residues: CASSQDLGTGNYEQYF. The DNA for the CDR3 is TGCGCCAGCAGCCAAGATCTTGGTACAGGGAACTACGAGCAGTACTTC. The chain is built from TRBV4-3 and TRBJ2-7; a possible D gene is TRBD1 (6 bases). The CDR3 totals 16 residues. V shed 0 bases and J shed 3 bases, with 15 bases lying between them. Germline lookup yields CDR1 LGHNA and CDR2 YSLEER.

This sequence joins TRBV6-2 or TRBV6-3 and TRBJ1-1, with TRBD1 matching 8 bases. The V segment lost 4 bases and the J segment 6 bases; nucleotides outside the gene matches: 19. The CDR3 has 18 residues. Germline V CDR1 and CDR2: MNHEY, SVGEGT. CDR3 amino acids: CASSLATGQESAQPEAFF. The CDR3 nucleotides are TGTGCCAGCAGTTTGGCGACGGGACAGGAGTCCGCCCAGCCTGAAGCTTTCTTT.

This clone has a handful of counts. This chain links TRBV7-2 with TRBJ2-7; TRBD1 aligns across 10 bases. V gave up 6 bases and J gave up 6 bases; unmatched junction bases: 8. Germline V gives CDR1 SGHTA, CDR2 FQGNSA. The CDR3 loop spans 14 amino acids. The CDR3 DNA is TGTGCCAGCAGTCTCCAGGGACAGGGGAGCGAGCAGTACTTC. It yields the protein CASSLQGQGSEQYF.